These T cell receptor beta chains were read from a single sample in a study of beta chain features in type 1 diabetes. The repertoire was sequenced with immunoSEQ multiplex PCR; TCRdb's copy has only in-frame clones and lacks some. Here the sample spans hundreds of thousands of clones, around 15% being singletons. What was sequenced was naive CD4+ T cells from blood. The source is a man between 18 and 29 years old in good health. CDR3s include the opening cysteine and the closing phenylalanine or tryptophan. D genes are given only for firm matches. The listing skips clone size in some rows; elsewhere it reads once, few, many or a size class.

TRBV5-1	TRBD1	TRBJ1-1	-	TGCGCCAGCAGCTCCGACAGGGGCCTCCCCGGCACTGAAGCTTTCTTT	CASSSDRGLPGTEAFF
TRBV28	-	TRBJ1-2	few	TGTGCCAGCAGTTTAAAAGGGTTCTATGGCTACACCTTC	CASSLKGFYGYTF
TRBV7-9	-	TRBJ1-4	-	TGTGCCAGCAGCTTTGCCCCCCTGGAGGAAAAACTGTTTTTT	CASSFAPLEEKLFF
TRBV9	TRBD2	TRBJ2-1	few	TGTGCCAGCAGCGTAGCCCTAGCGGGGGTAGTCTCCTACAATGAGCAGTTCTTC	CASSVALAGVVSYNEQFF
TRBV7-2	TRBD1	TRBJ1-1	-	TGTGCCAGCAGCTTAGCCTCTACAAGGGGGACAGCGGGAGCTTTCTTT	CASSLASTRGTAGAFF
TRBV9	-	TRBJ1-5	few	TGTGCCAGCAGCGTAGGGCAGTATCAGCCCCAGCATTTT	CASSVGQYQPQHF
TRBV28	-	TRBJ2-5	-	TGTGCCAGCAGTTTCCCCCCTCGGGTGTGGGAGGCTCAAGAGATTGAGACCCAGTACTTC	CASSFPPRVWEAQEIETQYF
TRBV6-1	-	TRBJ2-6	few	TGTGCCAGCCGACGACAGTCCTCTGGGGCCAACGTCCTGACTTTC	CASRRQSSGANVLTF
TRBV7-2	TRBD1	TRBJ1-5	-	TGTGCCAGCAGCTTAGGACAGGGGATTTGGGGCAATCAGCCCCAGCATTTT	CASSLGQGIWGNQPQHF
TRBV15	-	TRBJ1-1	-	TGTGCCACCAGCAGACAGGGGTCGCGGTATACTGAAGCTTTCTTT	CATSRQGSRYTEAFF
TRBV14	-	TRBJ1-1	few	TGTGCCAGCAGCCTCCCAGGGGCGCGGAACACTGAAGCTTTCTTT	CASSLPGARNTEAFF
TRBV9	-	TRBJ2-3	-	TGTGCCAGCAGCGTCCCCCTGACAATTCCTAGCACAGATACGCAGTATTTT	CASSVPLTIPSTDTQYF
TRBV25-1	TRBD1	TRBJ1-1	-	TGTGCCAGCATCCCAGGGGGAATGAACACTGAAGCTTTCTTT	CASIPGGMNTEAFF
TRBV5-5	TRBD1	TRBJ2-7	-	TGTGCCAGCAATAAACAGGGGAGCTACGAGCAGTACTTC	CASNKQGSYEQYF
TRBV28	-	TRBJ2-1	-	TGTGCCAGCAGATCACTGGCGCAGGGGCACAATGAGCAGTTCTTC	CASRSLAQGHNEQFF
TRBV21-1	-	TRBJ2-1	few	TGTGCCAGCAGCCCCCGGGATAGCGGGAGGGCAGTCTCCTACAATGAGCAGTTCTTC	CASSPRDSGRAVSYNEQFF
TRBV4-2	-	TRBJ2-3	few	TGTGCCAGCAGCCAAGGCCAGCAGAGTCGCACAGATACGCAGTATTTT	CASSQGQQSRTDTQYF
TRBV15	-	TRBJ1-5	-	TGTGCCACCAGCAGAGATGCCCTGAAGTGGCATTTT	CATSRDALKWHF
TRBV21-1	-	TRBJ1-2	many	TGTGCCAGCAGCAAAGCACAGGAAGCTAACTATGGCTACACCTTC	CASSKAQEANYGYTF
TRBV11-1	-	TRBJ2-3	-	TGTGCCAGCAGCTTACGCACTGCTCGCACAGATACGCAGTATTTT	CASSLRTARTDTQYF
TRBV10-3	TRBD2	TRBJ2-3	-	TGTGCCATCAGTGAGTCGCCTAGCGGGGGTGGCACAGATACGCAGTATTTT	CAISESPSGGGTDTQYF
TRBV5-1	TRBD2	TRBJ2-5	few	TGCGCCAGCAGCCTACTAGCGGCCCAAGAGACCCAGTACTTC	CASSLLAAQETQYF
TRBV5-6	-	TRBJ2-6	-	TGTGCCAGCAGCTTGGCAGGGTCTGGGGCCAACGTCCTGACTTTC	CASSLAGSGANVLTF
TRBV6-1	-	TRBJ2-7	-	TGTGCCAGCAGTGCTGACAACCTCGGACACGAGCAGTACTTC	CASSADNLGHEQYF
TRBV4-2	-	TRBJ2-7	-	TGTGCCAGCAGCCAAGACCGGGGGTACGAGCAGTACTTC	CASSQDRGYEQYF
TRBV18	TRBD1	TRBJ1-1	-	TGTGCCAGCTCACCAATACGGGACAGGGGGCCCTCGGACACTGAAGCTTTCTTT	CASSPIRDRGPSDTEAFF
TRBV9	-	TRBJ1-2	-	TGTGCCAGCAGCGCTATGACAGCGAACTATGGCTACACCTTC	CASSAMTANYGYTF
TRBV5-1	-	TRBJ2-3	few	TGCGCCAGCAGCTCGTCGGGGGGCCCAGATACGCAGTATTTT	CASSSSGGPDTQYF
TRBV9	-	TRBJ2-1	-	TGTGCCAGCAGCCGATGGTTGGGGGACGGTGAGCAGTTCTTC	CASSRWLGDGEQFF
TRBV5-1	-	TRBJ1-5	few	TGCGCCAGCAGCTTGGCACCGGATCAGCCCCAGCATTTT	CASSLAPDQPQHF
TRBV5-1	TRBD2	TRBJ2-7	few	TGCGCCAGCAACCGAGGGGCTAGCGGTACCTACGAGCAGTACTTC	CASNRGASGTYEQYF